This T cell receptor beta chain emerged from a study of patients and donors after allogeneic stem cell transplantation. TCRdb reprocessed the RT-PCR reads with MiXCR, giving one entry per CDR3 protein. The repertoire consists of roughly 200,000 distinct CDR3 sequences, with around 41% occurring once and the leading ten covering 11%. The CDR3 is 16 residues long. The ends lost 3 bases at V and 7 bases at J; junction bases unmatched: 8. In germline, CDR1 is SEHNR, CDR2 FQNEAQ (reference sequence). This chain joins TRBV7-9 and TRBJ1-6; 8 nucleotides agree with TRBD1. The TCR sequence derives from a human donor who was either an allogeneic HSCT recipient or a stem cell or donor lymphocyte infusion donor (not recorded which). It is not recorded whose cells these are; they may come from a transplant donor. Input material: blood, either unsorted or a sorted T cell fraction (not recorded which). This CDR3 reads CASSFWTGTLNSPLHF. In nucleotides, the CDR3 is TGTGCCAGCAGCTTCTGGACAGGGACCCTGAATTCACCCCTCCACTTT.